What follows are 30 T cell receptor beta chains derived from one specimen sequenced in a study of regulatory T cells in long-lasting Graves disease. iRepertoire HTBI primers and Arm-PCR of CDR3 regions built TCR beta libraries. From the multiplex PCR reads, TCRdb called clonotypes with MiXCR, one entry per CDR3 protein. The sample records hundreds of thousands of distinct CDR3 sequences, about a sixth being singletons. Described time point: newly diagnosed GD, antithyroid drugs for less than 3 months. Extracted RNA from PBMCs served as the source of the TCR library. The same data also went into a second study, on T cells in Graves' hyperthyroidism and ophthalmopathy.

The sequencing used peripheral blood mononuclear cells (PBMCs), collected at new diagnosis, from a patient treated with antithyroid drugs. The origin of the receptors is a man aged 40-49 years with Graves disease.

CDR3 in amino acids: CASSGAPGLGEKLFF. Here the CDR3 DNA reads TGTGCCAGCAGCGGAGCTCCGGGACTGGGTGAAAAACTGTTTTTT. This sequence joins TRBV5-6 and TRBJ1-4; D perhaps matches TRBD1 (5 bases). CDR3 length: 15 amino acids. CDR1 and CDR2 from the germline V gene are SGHDT and YYEEEE. Trimming took 4 bases from V and 7 from J, leaving 17 bases between them.

This chain uses TRBV5-1 with TRBJ2-3; TRBD1 matches at 9 bases. Trimming took 4 bases from V and 5 from J; bases not matched to a gene: 8. The germline V gene encodes CDR1 SGHRS and CDR2 YFSETQ. CDR3 length equals 15 residues. DNA of the CDR3: TGCGCCAGCAGCCCGGGACAGGGAGGAATAGATACGCAGTATTTT. Residues: CASSPGQGGIDTQYF.

This clonotype was detected only a few times. V is TRBV30 and J is TRBJ2-1; 9 bases fit TRBD1. Germline values: CDR1 GTSNPN, CDR2 SVGIG (reference sequence). The junction had 2 bases not matched to a gene; V was cut back by 2 bases and J by 3 bases. This CDR3 comprises 14 residues. CDR3 region: CAWSRDRVYNEQFF. CDR3 DNA: TGTGCCTGGAGTAGGGACAGGGTCTACAATGAGCAGTTCTTC.

This clonotype showed up many times. The rearrangement joins TRBV12-3 or TRBV12-4 to TRBJ2-3, with D perhaps being TRBD1 or TRBD2 (6 bases each). The CDR3 totals 14 residues. Between the trimmed V and J ends, which lost 6 bases and 2 bases, there was a span of 12 bases. CDR3 sequence: CASRGGYSTDTQYF. DNA of the CDR3: TGTGCCAGCAGGGGGGGCTACTCCACAGATACGCAGTATTTT.

This clonotype was seen repeatedly, ten times or more. The chain combines TRBV29-1 with TRBJ1-1; the D gene is possibly TRBD1 (5 bases). This CDR3 has 14 amino acids. Trimming cost V 2 bases and J 8 bases, with 18 bases left between them. Germline V CDR1 and CDR2: SQVTM, ANQGSEA. This chain's CDR3 is CSVEFAGLRMEAFF. CDR3 bases: TGCAGCGTTGAATTCGCAGGGCTCAGGATGGAAGCTTTCTTT.

This clonotype was counted only a few times. This chain connects TRBV3-1 to TRBJ2-5; D unclear. This CDR3 is 13 amino acids long. Trimming pared 8 bases from V and 2 bases from J, leaving 12 bases between. Germline assignment: CDR1 LGHDT and CDR2 YNNKEL (reference sequence). The CDR3 loop is CASRSSSQETQYF. Here the CDR3 DNA reads TGTGCCAGCCGTTCCAGCTCTCAAGAGACCCAGTACTTC.

This clonotype was detected ten times or more. The rearrangement uses TRBV12-3 or TRBV12-4 and TRBJ2-7; TRBD1 agrees at 7 bases. CDR3 size: 18 residues. V lost 9 bases and J lost 2; bases outside the gene matches: 22. For the CDR3, the DNA is TGTGCCAGGGATCCGGGACAGCCCATACCGCGACGGACCTACGAGCAGTACTTC. Translation gives CARDPGQPIPRRTYEQYF.

This clonotype appeared many times. The V call is TRBV18, the J call TRBJ2-3, with a tentative D call TRBD1 (6 bases). CDR1 is KGHSH and CDR2 is LQKENI in the germline V gene. V lost 1 base, J lost 0 bases, and 8 bases lay in between. The CDR3 consists of 15 residues. The CDR3 nucleotides are TGTGCCAGCTCACCACTGACAGGCAGCACAGATACGCAGTATTTT. Its protein product is CASSPLTGSTDTQYF.

This clonotype was found many times. The chain couples TRBV7-9 to TRBJ2-1; TRBD2 might be the D (7 bases). The V and J ends lost 1 base and 9 bases respectively, with 16 bases between them. From germline, CDR1 is SEHNR and CDR2 FQNEAQ (reference sequence). There are 15 residues in the CDR3. CDR3: CASSLGGGASGEQFF. The CDR3 coding sequence is TGTGCCAGCAGCTTAGGGGGGGGGGCCTCCGGTGAGCAGTTCTTC.

The rearrangement links TRBV5-4 to TRBJ2-5, with 10 bases identical to TRBD1. The germline CDR1 and CDR2 sequences are SGHNT and YYREEE (reference sequence). With V trimmed by 3 bases and J by 5 bases, 13 bases remained unmatched. CDR3 length equals 17 residues. The CDR3 nucleotides are TGTGCCAGCAGCTCGAAGAGACAGGGGGCAGGTGTTGAGACCCAGTACTTC. Translated: CASSSKRQGAGVETQYF.

This clonotype was found many times. This chain uses TRBV7-8 with TRBJ2-1, with 8 bases lining up with TRBD1. The CDR3 covers 17 residues. Germline CDR1 reads SGHVS; CDR2 reads FQNEAQ. J was trimmed by 1 base and V by 0 bases; bases with no gene match: 5. The CDR3, as DNA: TGTGCCAGCAGCTTAGCTTACAGGGGGGCTTCCTACAATGAGCAGTTCTTC. Protein sequence: CASSLAYRGASYNEQFF.

The sample holds many counts of this clonotype. The rearrangement links TRBV25-1 to TRBJ2-5; D unclear. With 3 bases removed from V and 3 bases from J, the gap between germline ends came to 5 bases. Germline-derived CDR1 and CDR2 are MGHDK and SYGVNS. The CDR3 runs 12 residues. CDR3 in amino acids: CASSEEEETQYF. The CDR3 DNA is TGTGCCAGCAGTGAGGAAGAAGAGACCCAGTACTTC.

Worth noting for this clonotype: An end of the junction does not agree with germline; a read error may underlie this. V and J are TRBV7-2 and TRBJ2-7; tentatively, D is TRBD2 (5 bases). The V gene's germline CDR1 is SGHTA and CDR2 FQGNSA. The CDR3 covers 15 residues. Here the CDR3 DNA reads TGTCCCAGCTCACCAAACGGAGCGGACCCCTACGAGCAGTACTTC. The encoded protein is CPSSPNGADPYEQYF.

This clonotype was observed a handful of times. A much more abundant neighbour one base away suggests this may be a read error. V is TRBV12-3 or TRBV12-4 and J is TRBJ1-2, with D possibly being TRBD1 (6 bases). The CDR3 length is 13 residues. The CDR3 loop reads CASSQGQSYGDTF. In nucleotides, the CDR3 is TGTGCCAGCAGTCAAGGACAGTCCTATGGCGACACCTTC.

There are many counts of this clonotype. This chain connects TRBV2 to TRBJ1-2, with D possibly being TRBD1 (5 bases). Germline CDR1 is SNHLY and CDR2 is FYNNEI. This CDR3 is built from 15 residues. V dropped 7 bases and J dropped 4 bases, with 19 bases sitting between them. CDR3 DNA sequence: TGTGCCAGCACCGAAGGGCCAGGGAGCCCCTATGGCTACACCTTC. Encoded protein: CASTEGPGSPYGYTF.

Note on this clonotype: A much bigger clone sits one base away, suggesting this may be a read error. This likely comes from a read error, as the CDR3 has no conserved phenylalanine or tryptophan at its end. V is TRBV13 and J is TRBJ1-2; tentatively, D is TRBD1 (5 bases). This CDR3 spans 12 amino acids. Trimming cost V 5 bases and J 4 bases, with 8 bases left between them. CDR1 and CDR2 from the germline V gene are PRHDT and FYEKMQ (reference sequence). CDR3 bases: TGTGCCAGCAGCGGGGGGTTCTATGGCTACACCATC. Protein sequence: CASSGGFYGYTI.

A word on this clonotype: A read error is the likely source, as a far larger clone sits one nucleotide away. This sequence joins TRBV5-1 and TRBJ2-1; D uncertain. This CDR3 region has 14 residues. V was pared by 4 bases and J by 10 bases, with 18 bases between. Germline-derived CDR1 and CDR2 are SGHRS and YFSETQ. CDR3 sequence (DNA): TGCGCCAGCAGCCCCGCGGCAAGGAACACCGAGCAGTTCTTC. It is translated as CASSPAARNTEQFF.

Only a few counts were recorded for this clonotype. This chain uses TRBV11-1 with TRBJ1-6; D may be TRBD1 (6 bases). The CDR3 runs 13 residues. In germline, CDR1 is SGHAT, CDR2 FQDESV (reference sequence). V was cut by 8 bases and J by 6 bases, with 11 bases left in between. CDR3 nucleotides: TGTGCCAGCGCTGACAGGTTTAATTCACCCCTCCACTTT. It encodes CASADRFNSPLHF.

The chain carries TRBV24-1 and TRBJ2-3, with D perhaps given as TRBD1 or TRBD2 (5 bases each). This CDR3 contains 14 residues. The germline V gene encodes CDR1 KGHDR and CDR2 SFDVKD. Trimming left V 6 bases short and J 2 bases short, with 11 bases between. CDR3 bases: TGTGCCACCAGTAACGGGGCCCTCACAGATACGCAGTATTTT. It translates to CATSNGALTDTQYF.

The table lists this clonotype with many counts. The CDR3 sequence is CATSRERGGTDTQYF. CDR3 DNA sequence: TGTGCCACCAGCAGAGAGCGGGGGGGCACAGATACGCAGTATTTT. J is TRBJ2-3 and V is TRBV15; 8 bases match TRBD2. The trim removed 0 bases at V and 1 base at J, leaving 0 bases unmatched. Germline values: CDR1 LNHNV, CDR2 YYDKDF (reference sequence). The CDR3 loop spans 15 amino acids.

This clonotype has only a few counts. The chain joins TRBV7-9 to TRBJ1-2, with TRBD1 matching 8 bases. Trimming at V came to 8 bases and at J to 3 bases, leaving 11 bases not matched to a gene. Germline values: CDR1 SEHNR, CDR2 FQNEAQ (reference sequence). The CDR3 extends over 15 amino acids. The CDR3 DNA reads as TGTGCCAGCGAGGACAGGGCCAGCATATACTATGGCTACACCTTC. Its protein is CASEDRASIYYGYTF. The full variable domain, with the rest looked up from reference TRBV7-9 and TRBJ1-2, is DTGVSQNPRHKITKRGQNVTFRCDPISEHNRLYWYRQTLGQGPEFLTYFQNEAQLEKSRLLSDRFSAERPKGSFSTLEIQRTEQGDSAMYLCASEDRASIYYGYTFGSGTRLTVV.

The chain links TRBV24-1 to TRBJ2-7, with D possibly TRBD1 on 6 matching bases. V was shortened by 4 bases and J by 6 bases, with 24 bases between the two germline ends. Germline V gene sequence: CDR1 KGHDR, CDR2 SFDVKD. The CDR3 covers 17 residues. CDR3 bases: TGTGCCACCAGTGACTTAGCCTCTTGGGGGCACCAAGGCGAGCAGTACTTC. The encoded protein is CATSDLASWGHQGEQYF.

This clonotype has at least ten counts. One end of the junction does not line up with germline, which may come from a read error. V and J are TRBV5-1 and TRBJ1-1, with TRBD1 matching over 10 bases. Germline values: CDR1 SGHRS, CDR2 YFSETQ. The CDR3 loop spans 14 amino acids. The CDR3: CASSLGTGDTEAFF. The CDR3 coding sequence is TGTGCCAGCAGCTTGGGGACAGGGGACACTGAAGCTTTCTTT.

This clonotype was found many times. J is TRBJ1-5 and V is TRBV28; D perhaps matches TRBD1 (5 bases). The CDR3 is made up of 13 amino acids. CDR1 and CDR2 (germline): MDHEN, SYDVKM. Between the trimmed V and J ends, which lost 7 bases and 3 bases, there was a span of 10 bases. The CDR3 region has the DNA TGTGCCAGCACCAGACAGCACAATCAGCCCCAGCATTTT. Translated, it gives CASTRQHNQPQHF.

This clonotype was seen repeatedly, ten times or more. V gene TRBV15 combines with J gene TRBJ2-4; 8 bases are shared with TRBD1. The better agreement between TRBJ2-5 and the DNA end casts doubt on the J call. Germline V gene sequence: CDR1 LNHNV, CDR2 YYDKDF (reference sequence). The CDR3 length is 15 residues. The CDR3 sequence is CATSRDQGAYETQYF. The CDR3 nucleotides are TGTGCCACCAGCAGAGATCAGGGGGCCTATGAGACCCAGTACTTC.

This clonotype was counted at least ten times. This chain connects TRBV7-2 to TRBJ2-3, with D uncertain. Germline CDR1 reads SGHTA; CDR2 reads FQGNSA. Trimming shortened V by 1 base and J by 6 bases, and 17 bases separated the two germline ends. This CDR3 is built from 16 residues. The DNA for the CDR3 is TGTGCCAGCAGCTTAGACTCGGGCTCCCTGTTTGATACGCAGTATTTT. This sequence encodes CASSLDSGSLFDTQYF.

The genes are TRBV18 and TRBJ1-2; D is undetermined. Germline V gene lookup returns CDR1 KGHSH and CDR2 LQKENI. V was clipped by 5 bases and J by 0 bases, with 7 bases between them. This CDR3 has 13 amino acids. The CDR3 reads CASSVTTNYGYTF. The CDR3 nucleotides are TGTGCCAGCTCAGTCACTACTAACTATGGCTACACCTTC.

The chain joins TRBV3-1 to TRBJ2-1; D is uncertain. The V end was cut by 4 bases, the J end by 5 bases, with 15 bases between. Germline lookup yields CDR1 LGHDT and CDR2 YNNKEL (reference sequence). This CDR3 has 15 amino acids. The CDR3 sequence is CASSLKGPYNNEQFF. Here the CDR3 DNA reads TGTGCCAGCAGCCTCAAGGGTCCGTATAACAATGAGCAGTTCTTC.

As regards this clonotype: The junction departs from the called germline gene at one end, perhaps through a read error. The chain links TRBV29-1 to TRBJ2-3; perhaps D is TRBD1 or TRBD2 (6 bases each). Germline CDR1 SQVTM, CDR2 ANQGSEA. There are 15 residues in the CDR3. The CDR3 DNA sequence: TGCAGCGTTAAAGAGGGGGGACCCTCCCCAGATACGCAGTATTTT. Encoded protein: CSVKEGGPSPDTQYF.

This clonotype was detected ten times or more. The chain couples TRBV6-1 to TRBJ2-5, with 10 bases fitting TRBD1. V shed 7 bases and J 10 bases; nucleotides not matched to a gene: 9. CDR1 and CDR2 from the germline V gene are MNHNS and SASEGT. The CDR3 sequence is 13 residues long. The CDR3 protein is CASTATGGTIQYF. CDR3 DNA: TGTGCCAGCACAGCGACAGGGGGCACGATCCAGTACTTC.